The clone carrying this T cell receptor (beta chain) has a handful of counts. iRepertoire HTBI primers and Arm-PCR of CDR3 regions built TCR beta libraries. TCRdb used MiXCR to reprocess the multiplex PCR reads, holding one entry per CDR3 protein. The data contain about 520,000 distinct CDR3 sequences, around 12% of them singletons. The entry originates in a study of regulatory T cells in long-lasting Graves disease. V shed 3 bases and J shed 1 base, with 16 bases lying between them. The CDR3 runs to 15 residues. Looked up from germline, CDR1 is GTSNPN and CDR2 is SVGIG (reference sequence). As for time point: newly diagnosed GD, antithyroid drugs for less than 3 months. With RNA extracted from PBMCs as input, the TCR library was made. The sample was also reused in another study, on T cells in Graves' hyperthyroidism and ophthalmopathy. That report adds: The TCR CDR3 first-round RT-PCR relied on the HTBI primer set.

Sequences were derived from peripheral blood mononuclear cells (PBMCs), sampled at new diagnosis, from a patient treated with antithyroid drugs. The V and J genes are TRBV30 and TRBJ2-7; possible D gene TRBD2, 6 bases. The source of this sequence is a woman aged 25 to 39 with Graves disease. The CDR3 sequence: CAWRRAGRISYEQYF. Written as DNA, the CDR3 is TGTGCCTGGAGGAGGGCGGGACGGATATCCTACGAGCAGTACTTC. The variable domain in full, with the rest retrieved from reference TRBV30 and TRBJ2-7, is SQTIHQWPATLVQPVGSPLSLECTVEGTSNPNLYWYRQAAGRGLQLLFYSVGIGQISSEVPQNLSASRPQDRQFILSSKKLLLSDSGFYLCAWRRAGRISYEQYFGPGTRLTVT.